A selection of T cell receptor beta chains follows, all from one sample in a study of cytomegalovirus exposure and HLA in healthy donors. TCRdb's table, derived via immunoSEQ multiplex PCR, lists solely in-frame clones and lacks some. The sample totals about 160,000 clones. Material: PBMCs. The source is a man aged 25-40 years in good health and CMV-seronegative. Each CDR3 is given with its conserved first and last residue. A D gene is named only where the DNA matches it firmly.

v_call: TRBV10-3; d_call: NA; j_call: TRBJ1-1; cdr3_nt: TGTGCCATCAGTGGACAGGAATTTAACACTGAAGCTTTCTTT; cdr3_aa: CAISGQEFNTEAFF
v_call: TRBV10-3; d_call: NA; j_call: TRBJ2-3; cdr3_nt: TGTGCCATCAGTGAGTTCGCGACAGCCCCTAGCACAGATACGCAGTATTTT; cdr3_aa: CAISEFATAPSTDTQYF
v_call: TRBV12-5; d_call: TRBD2; j_call: TRBJ2-3; cdr3_nt: TGTGCTAGTGGTTTGGGGACTAGCGGGAGTAGCACAGATACGCAGTATTTT; cdr3_aa: CASGLGTSGSSTDTQYF
v_call: TRBV13; d_call: NA; j_call: TRBJ2-3; cdr3_nt: TGTGCCAGCAGCCTGGGGCCCACAGATACGCAGTATTTT; cdr3_aa: CASSLGPTDTQYF
v_call: TRBV5-6; d_call: NA; j_call: TRBJ2-3; cdr3_nt: TGTGCCAGCAGCTTGGACAGGCCAGATACGCAGTATTTT; cdr3_aa: CASSLDRPDTQYF
v_call: TRBV2; d_call: TRBD1; j_call: TRBJ2-7; cdr3_nt: TGTGCCAGCAGTGAAGGGGACAGCTACGAGCAGTACTTC; cdr3_aa: CASSEGDSYEQYF
v_call: TRBV7-9; d_call: NA; j_call: TRBJ1-4; cdr3_nt: TGTGCCAGCAGCTTACCCACAACTAATGAAAAACTGTTTTTT; cdr3_aa: CASSLPTTNEKLFF
v_call: TRBV25-1; d_call: NA; j_call: TRBJ1-4; cdr3_nt: TGTGCCAGCAGGGACAGCCCCAATGAAAAACTGTTTTTT; cdr3_aa: CASRDSPNEKLFF
v_call: TRBV14; d_call: NA; j_call: TRBJ1-3; cdr3_nt: TGTGCCAGCGGATTTGGTACTAACTCTGGAAACACCATATATTTT; cdr3_aa: CASGFGTNSGNTIYF
v_call: TRBV7-2; d_call: TRBD2; j_call: TRBJ2-1; cdr3_nt: TGTGCCAGCAGCTTAAAGCGTCTAGCGGGAGGCAATGAGCAGTTCTTC; cdr3_aa: CASSLKRLAGGNEQFF
v_call: TRBV5-1; d_call: NA; j_call: TRBJ2-3; cdr3_nt: TGCGCCAGCAGCCGTAGCAGTTACACAGATACGCAGTATTTT; cdr3_aa: CASSRSSYTDTQYF
v_call: TRBV11-3; d_call: TRBD2; j_call: TRBJ2-7; cdr3_nt: TGTGCCAGCGGACCTTTAGGGACTAGGGAAAAGCAGTACTTC; cdr3_aa: CASGPLGTREKQYF
v_call: TRBV6-4; d_call: NA; j_call: TRBJ2-1; cdr3_nt: TGTGCCAGCAGTGACTCGATGGCAGCTAGCTCCTACAATGAGCAGTTCTTC; cdr3_aa: CASSDSMAASSYNEQFF
v_call: TRBV9; d_call: TRBD1; j_call: TRBJ2-2; cdr3_nt: TGTGCCAGCAGCGTAGCCCTCATTTTACAGGGGTCGGGCACCGGGGAGCTGTTTTTT; cdr3_aa: CASSVALILQGSGTGELFF
v_call: TRBV19; d_call: NA; j_call: TRBJ1-5; cdr3_nt: TGTGCCAGCACCAGACAGGCCATGGGCAATCAGCCCCAGCATTTT; cdr3_aa: CASTRQAMGNQPQHF
v_call: TRBV10-3; d_call: TRBD1; j_call: TRBJ1-4; cdr3_nt: TGTGCCATCAGTCCGGGACAGACCGATGAAAAACTGTTTTTT; cdr3_aa: CAISPGQTDEKLFF
v_call: TRBV28; d_call: TRBD1; j_call: TRBJ1-4; cdr3_nt: TGTGCCAGCCGACAGGGGAGAGAAAAACTGTTTTTT; cdr3_aa: CASRQGREKLFF
v_call: TRBV11-2; d_call: TRBD2; j_call: TRBJ2-7; cdr3_nt: TGTGCCAGCAGCTTAGATCCTAGCGGCTACGAGCAGTACTTC; cdr3_aa: CASSLDPSGYEQYF
v_call: TRBV5-1; d_call: NA; j_call: TRBJ2-3; cdr3_nt: TGCGCCAGCAGCTTGGCGGGGGAGGATACGCAGTATTTT; cdr3_aa: CASSLAGEDTQYF
v_call: TRBV4-2; d_call: NA; j_call: TRBJ2-7; cdr3_nt: TGTGCCAGCAGCCAAGATTCACAGACCTACGAGCAGTACTTC; cdr3_aa: CASSQDSQTYEQYF
v_call: TRBV7-2; d_call: NA; j_call: TRBJ2-6; cdr3_nt: TGTGCCAGCAGCTTAGCCCAGGGCGAGGACCTGACTTTC; cdr3_aa: CASSLAQGEDLTF
v_call: TRBV19; d_call: NA; j_call: TRBJ1-2; cdr3_nt: TGTGCCAGTAGTAAGCGGGGGTTCGGGTATGGCTACACCTTC; cdr3_aa: CASSKRGFGYGYTF
v_call: TRBV30; d_call: NA; j_call: TRBJ1-1; cdr3_nt: TGTGCCTGGACCATCCAATACAGGGTAGACACTGAAGCTTTCTTT; cdr3_aa: CAWTIQYRVDTEAFF
v_call: TRBV11-2; d_call: NA; j_call: TRBJ2-4; cdr3_nt: TGTGCCAGCACCTTCACTAGCATTTCCAAAAACATTCAGTACTTC; cdr3_aa: CASTFTSISKNIQYF
v_call: TRBV27; d_call: TRBD1; j_call: TRBJ2-7; cdr3_nt: TGTGCCAGCAGTCCATCAACAGGGGGTACCTACGAGCAGTACTTC; cdr3_aa: CASSPSTGGTYEQYF
v_call: TRBV19; d_call: TRBD1; j_call: TRBJ1-1; cdr3_nt: TGTGCCAGTAGTATGGGACAGGGGGCGAACCTAAAAGCTTTCTTT; cdr3_aa: CASSMGQGANLKAFF
v_call: TRBV7-2; d_call: NA; j_call: TRBJ2-5; cdr3_nt: TGTGCCAGCAGTTGGGACTTCCAAGAGACCCAGTACTTC; cdr3_aa: CASSWDFQETQYF
v_call: TRBV12-5; d_call: NA; j_call: TRBJ2-7; cdr3_nt: TGTGCTAGTGGTTCATCCGGGACATACTACGAGCAGTACTTC; cdr3_aa: CASGSSGTYYEQYF
v_call: TRBV30; d_call: TRBD2; j_call: TRBJ2-1; cdr3_nt: TGTGCCTGGAGTCAAAAGGGACTAGCAGACAATGAGCAGTTCTTC; cdr3_aa: CAWSQKGLADNEQFF
v_call: TRBV7-9; d_call: NA; j_call: TRBJ2-7; cdr3_nt: TGTGCCAGCAGCTTAGAAATAGTCCCATCCTACGAGCAGTACTTC; cdr3_aa: CASSLEIVPSYEQYF
v_call: TRBV6-6; d_call: NA; j_call: TRBJ1-5; cdr3_nt: TGTGCCAGCAGTTACTCGATCGGGCCCCAGCATTTT; cdr3_aa: CASSYSIGPQHF
v_call: TRBV11-2; d_call: TRBD1; j_call: TRBJ2-1; cdr3_nt: TGTGCCAGCAGCTTAAATCCGGGACAGGGGACTGAGCAGTTCTTC; cdr3_aa: CASSLNPGQGTEQFF